Described below is a single TCR beta chain sequence and its context. The assay was immunoSEQ multiplex PCR, and TCRdb's table has in-frame clones only and misses some. The repertoire has 85,000 to 110,000 clones, roughly 89% of them found once; the top ten carry less than 55%. Germline CDR1 is SGHNT and CDR2 is YENEEA. CDR3 size: 15 residues. Deletions cut 1 base from V and 5 bases from J, with 14 bases between. This record belongs to a study of T cell responses to AZD1222 COVID-19 vaccine. The sequenced sample was peripheral blood, obtained on day 0 of AZD1222 vaccination. This receptor was identified in an adult in good health. The chain recombines TRBV11-3 with TRBJ1-1; D is possibly TRBD1 (5 bases). The CDR3 region has the DNA TGTGCCAGCAGCTTAGGAGGGCAGGGTGGAACTGAAGCTTTCTTT. Protein sequence: CASSLGGQGGTEAFF. Full variable domain (outside the CDR3, taken from reference TRBV11-3 and TRBJ1-1): EAGVVQSPRYKIIEKKQPVAFWCNPISGHNTLYWYLQNLGQGPELLIRYENEEAVDDSQLPKDRFSAERLKGVDSTLKIQPAELGDSAVYLCASSLGGQGGTEAFFGQGTRLTVV.